Listed below are T cell receptor beta chains from one sample, sequenced in a study of shared clonotypes between healthy human individuals. Assay used: immunoSEQ multiplex PCR; TCRdb lists only in-frame clones, some missing. The repertoire holds over 2 million clones, with less than 95% as singletons. What was sequenced was naive CD4+ T cells from PBMCs. The source of these receptors is a man between 18 and 35 years old in good health. Some clones in this sample may be carry-over from other donors' samples. Each CDR3 is given with its conserved first and last residue. The D gene is left open where the match is weak. Size is omitted from some rows. Given values are once, few, many or a class for expanded clones.

size | D | J | V | CDR3 | DNA
once | NA | TRBJ2-5 | TRBV19 | CASSIDLETQYF | TGTGCCAGTAGTATAGATTTAGAGACCCAGTACTTC
NA | NA | TRBJ2-7 | TRBV10-3 | CAPTLAPSHEQYF | TGTGCCCCCACACTAGCACCCTCCCACGAGCAGTACTTC
few | TRBD1 | TRBJ1-2 | TRBV19 | CASTGNRGLYGYTF | TGTGCCAGTACAGGCAACAGGGGCCTCTATGGCTACACCTTC
NA | NA | TRBJ2-1 | TRBV9 | CASSPRVLAYNEQFF | TGTGCCAGCAGCCCTAGAGTCCTAGCCTACAATGAGCAGTTCTTC
NA | NA | TRBJ2-4 | TRBV4-1 | CASSRLGPLPKNIQYF | TGCGCCAGCAGCCGCCTGGGGCCACTACCCAAAAACATTCAGTACTTC
NA | NA | TRBJ2-5 | TRBV27 | CATKQGGRLETQYF | TGTGCCACCAAACAGGGTGGGAGGCTAGAGACCCAGTACTTC
NA | TRBD1 | TRBJ1-4 | TRBV28 | CASLDRESFKLFF | TGTGCCAGCCTGGACAGGGAAAGTTTTAAACTGTTTTTT
NA | NA | TRBJ1-2 | TRBV19 | CASSIDAEWQGSGYTF | TGTGCCAGTAGTATAGATGCGGAATGGCAGGGGAGCGGCTACACCTTC
NA | TRBD1 | TRBJ2-7 | TRBV19 | CASSIGFGQGAYEQYF | TGTGCCAGTAGTATCGGGTTTGGACAGGGGGCGTACGAGCAGTACTTC
NA | TRBD2 | TRBJ2-3 | TRBV10-3 | CATRGLADRSTDTQYF | TGTGCCACCCGGGGACTAGCGGATCGTAGCACAGATACGCAGTATTTT
once | NA | TRBJ2-5 | TRBV6-1 | CASRATRAQETQYF | TGTGCCAGCAGGGCTACTAGAGCCCAAGAGACCCAGTACTTC
NA | TRBD1 | TRBJ1-2 | TRBV2 | CASSVGQLVDGYTF | TGTGCCAGCAGTGTGGGACAGTTAGTTGATGGCTACACCTTC
NA | NA | TRBJ1-3 | TRBV7-9 | CASSFARETGNTIYF | TGTGCCAGCAGCTTTGCCAGGGAGACTGGAAACACCATATATTTT
NA | NA | TRBJ1-5 | TRBV29-1 | CSVSFGNSNQPQHF | TGCAGCGTTTCGTTTGGGAATAGCAATCAGCCCCAGCATTTT
NA | NA | TRBJ2-5 | TRBV9 | CASSVDYAGQETQYF | TGTGCCAGCAGCGTAGATTACGCGGGGCAAGAGACCCAGTACTTC
NA | NA | TRBJ1-2 | TRBV11-2 | CASSQRGVGYTF | TGTGCCAGCAGCCAACGGGGCGTCGGCTACACCTTC
NA | NA | TRBJ2-2 | TRBV29-1 | CSATGRRHNTGELFF | TGCAGCGCCACTGGCCGTAGGCACAACACCGGGGAGCTGTTTTTT
NA | TRBD2 | TRBJ2-5 | TRBV4-3 | CASSLGLAGKYQETQYF | TGCGCCAGCAGCCTAGGACTAGCGGGAAAATACCAAGAGACCCAGTACTTC
NA | NA | TRBJ1-1 | TRBV5-4 | CASSDRGAGEAFF | TGTGCCAGCTCTGATCGGGGTGCGGGTGAAGCTTTCTTT
NA | NA | TRBJ2-2 | TRBV4-3 | CASSQDPRARGGELFF | TGCGCCAGCAGCCAAGATCCCCGGGCCCGGGGCGGGGAGCTGTTTTTT
once | NA | TRBJ2-3 | TRBV18 | CASSPGDGPGDTQYF | TGTGCCAGCTCACCCGGCGACGGGCCTGGAGATACGCAGTATTTT
NA | NA | TRBJ1-5 | TRBV2 | CASSELRVPASNQPQHF | TGTGCCAGCAGTGAGCTCAGGGTCCCAGCCTCCAATCAGCCCCAGCATTTT
NA | NA | TRBJ2-5 | TRBV5-6 | CASSPGVQETQYF | TGTGCCAGCAGCCCCGGGGTACAAGAGACCCAGTACTTC
NA | TRBD2 | TRBJ2-1 | TRBV30 | CAWSSRTSRHYNEQFF | TGTGCCTGGAGTTCAAGGACTAGCCGCCACTACAATGAGCAGTTCTTC
NA | NA | TRBJ1-1 | TRBV6-1 | CASSEGVAFF | TGTGCCAGCAGTGAAGGGGTAGCTTTCTTT
NA | NA | TRBJ2-5 | TRBV7-2 | CASSLSRGETQYF | TGTGCCAGCAGCTTGAGCAGGGGTGAGACCCAGTACTTC
NA | TRBD2 | TRBJ2-2 | TRBV18 | CASSPGLAGGGVAGELFF | TGTGCCAGCTCACCAGGACTAGCGGGAGGCGGTGTCGCCGGGGAGCTGTTTTTT
NA | NA | TRBJ2-1 | TRBV5-4 | CASSLNGGEQFF | TGTGCCAGCAGCTTGAATGGAGGGGAGCAGTTCTTC
NA | TRBD1 | TRBJ1-2 | TRBV6-6 | CASSQTGLGLGYTF | TGTGCCAGCAGTCAGACAGGGTTAGGGTTGGGCTACACCTTC
NA | TRBD1 | TRBJ1-3 | TRBV19 | CASSITGGPSGNTIYF | TGTGCCAGTAGTATCACAGGGGGACCGTCTGGAAACACCATATATTTT
NA | NA | TRBJ2-7 | TRBV13 | CASSLGRGGYEQYF | TGTGCCAGCAGCTTAGGCAGGGGAGGCTACGAGCAGTACTTC
few | NA | TRBJ1-2 | TRBV2 | CASGREFGGYTF | TGTGCCAGCGGTAGGGAGTTCGGTGGCTACACCTTC
NA | TRBD1 | TRBJ2-1 | TRBV27 | CASIPDRTGALNEQFF | TGTGCCAGCATTCCCGACCGGACAGGGGCCCTCAATGAGCAGTTCTTC
NA | NA | TRBJ2-2 | TRBV7-6 | CASSLVVGTEYTGELFF | TGTGCCAGCAGCTTAGTAGTTGGGACCGAATACACCGGGGAGCTGTTTTTT
NA | NA | TRBJ2-3 | TRBV6-5 | CASSYSGVGAGDTQYF | TGTGCCAGCAGTTACTCCGGGGTAGGGGCGGGTGATACGCAGTATTTT
NA | TRBD1 | TRBJ2-3 | TRBV10-3 | CAISESTLKDRARTQYF | TGTGCCATCAGTGAGTCGACTTTGAAGGACAGGGCGAGGACGCAGTATTTT
NA | TRBD1 | TRBJ2-5 | TRBV19 | CASSTSTGIQETQYF | TGTGCCAGTAGTACCTCGACAGGGATCCAAGAGACCCAGTACTTC
NA | TRBD1 | TRBJ2-7 | TRBV7-2 | CASSLGTGIYEQYF | TGTGCCAGCAGCTTAGGGACAGGCATCTACGAGCAGTACTTC
NA | NA | TRBJ2-2 | TRBV7-2 | CASSLETGTGELFF | TGTGCCAGCAGCTTAGAGACGGGTACCGGGGAGCTGTTTTTT
NA | NA | TRBJ2-7 | TRBV11-2 | CASSRDLKDEQYF | TGTGCCAGCAGCCGGGACCTTAAGGACGAGCAGTACTTC
few | TRBD1 | TRBJ1-1 | TRBV5-1 | CASSSRTGGNTEAFF | TGCGCCAGCAGCTCCAGGACAGGGGGGAACACTGAAGCTTTCTTT
NA | TRBD1 | TRBJ1-2 | TRBV6-1 | CASGTGGAGYGYTF | TGTGCCAGCGGGACAGGGGGCGCGGGCTATGGCTACACCTTC
NA | TRBD1 | TRBJ2-2 | TRBV25-1 | CASSVVRTGNTGELFF | TGTGCCAGCAGTGTTGTGAGGACAGGGAACACCGGGGAGCTGTTTTTT
NA | TRBD1 | TRBJ2-7 | TRBV27 | CASSLFADRGGEQYF | TGTGCCAGCAGTTTATTTGCGGACAGGGGGGGCGAGCAGTACTTC
few | TRBD1 | TRBJ1-2 | TRBV7-2 | CASREDRRSNYGYTF | TGTGCCAGCAGAGAGGACAGGCGGTCTAACTATGGCTACACCTTC
NA | TRBD1 | TRBJ1-2 | TRBV7-9 | CASSTSGQRNYGYTF | TGTGCCAGCAGCACTTCGGGACAGCGTAACTATGGCTACACCTTC
few | TRBD1 | TRBJ1-4 | TRBV7-9 | CASSPGQGAVEKLFF | TGTGCCAGCAGCCCGGGACAGGGGGCTGTTGAAAAACTGTTTTTT
once | NA | TRBJ1-4 | TRBV5-1 | CASSPLTGQEKLFF | TGCGCCAGCAGCCCCCTGACAGGACAAGAAAAACTGTTTTTT
NA | NA | TRBJ2-4 | TRBV9 | CASSPRGSGNIQYF | TGTGCCAGCAGCCCGAGGGGGAGTGGTAACATTCAGTACTTC
NA | TRBD2 | TRBJ2-1 | TRBV5-1 | CASSREAGVVSYNEQFF | TGCGCCAGCAGTAGGGAAGCGGGAGTCGTATCCTACAATGAGCAGTTCTTC
NA | NA | TRBJ1-5 | TRBV12-5 | CASGSGVFQPQHF | TGTGCTAGTGGCTCAGGGGTTTTTCAGCCCCAGCATTTT
few | NA | TRBJ1-2 | TRBV4-1 | CASSPQPFAYGYTF | TGCGCCAGCAGCCCACAGCCTTTCGCCTATGGCTACACCTTC
NA | TRBD2 | TRBJ2-7 | TRBV7-8 | CASSPNGLAGVWAYEQYF | TGTGCCAGCAGCCCCAACGGACTAGCGGGAGTGTGGGCCTACGAGCAGTACTTC
NA | NA | TRBJ1-4 | TRBV5-1 | CASSLFAQGPNEKLFF | TGCGCCAGCAGCTTGTTTGCGCAGGGACCAAATGAAAAACTGTTTTTT